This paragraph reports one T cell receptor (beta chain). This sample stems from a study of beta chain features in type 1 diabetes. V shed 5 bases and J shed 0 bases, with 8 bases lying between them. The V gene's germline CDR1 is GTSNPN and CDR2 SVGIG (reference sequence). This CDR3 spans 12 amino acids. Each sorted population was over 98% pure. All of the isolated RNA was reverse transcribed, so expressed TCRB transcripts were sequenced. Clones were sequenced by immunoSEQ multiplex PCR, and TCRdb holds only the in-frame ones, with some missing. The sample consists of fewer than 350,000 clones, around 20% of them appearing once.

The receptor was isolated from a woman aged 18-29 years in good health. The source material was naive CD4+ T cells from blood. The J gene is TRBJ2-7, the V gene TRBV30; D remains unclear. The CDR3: CAWGLGSYEQYF. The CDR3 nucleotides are TGTGCCTGGGGTCTCGGCTCCTACGAGCAGTACTTC.